The TCR beta chain under discussion was sequenced for a study of response to subunit inactivated influenza vaccine. The CDR3 extends over 17 amino acids. Trimming took off 0 bases at V and 0 bases at J, with 15 bases between the two ends. The germline gives CDR1 MNHEY, CDR2 SVGEGT. TCRdb passed the RT-PCR reads through MiXCR, listing each CDR3 protein once. The profile shows roughly 700,000 distinct CDR3 sequences, around 14% of them singletons. The source material was PBMCs from blood, sampled 11 to 12 days after vaccination. The chain couples TRBV6-2 or TRBV6-3 to TRBJ2-7; D gene ambiguous. The clonotype was recovered from a man between 50 and 59 years old who received an inactivated influenza vaccine. CDR3 nucleotide sequence: TGTGCCAGCAGTTACTCAGAAGAGTTGGTACCCTCCTACGAGCAGTACTTC. Protein sequence: CASSYSEELVPSYEQYF.